This TCR beta chain was documented in a study of blood T cell repertoires in COVID-19. Study at large: Samples representing acute and convalescent COVID-19 were sourced from the United States, Italy and Spain. The analysed material was cDNA or gDNA that came from T cells, B-cell-depleted T cells, or PBMCs.

Sequenced by immunoSEQ multiplex PCR; TCRdb stores in-frame clones only, minus some. Here the sample spans about 62,000 clones, roughly 90% being singletons. Germline V gene sequence: CDR1 SGHRS, CDR2 YFSETQ. The CDR3 extends over 16 amino acids. V shed 0 bases and J shed 2 bases, with 12 bases lying between them. What was sequenced was peripheral blood. The sequence derives from a woman of 80 years or more with acute or convalescent COVID-19. The gene calls are TRBV5-1 and TRBJ2-1, with a possible D match to TRBD2 (5 bases). The chain's CDR3 is CASSLERPLAYNEQFF. The DNA for the CDR3 is TGCGCCAGCAGCTTGGAGCGGCCCCTCGCCTACAATGAGCAGTTCTTC.